This T cell receptor (beta chain) was documented in a study of blood T cell repertoires in COVID-19. For the study at large: Sites across the United States, Italy and Spain contributed samples from acute and convalescent COVID-19.

The table came from immunoSEQ multiplex PCR; TCRdb's copy has only in-frame clones and leaves some out. This sample has fewer than 500,000 clones, with roughly 91% found just once. CDR3 size: 13 residues. The germline V gene has CDR1 SGHAT and CDR2 FQNNGV. J was trimmed by 10 bases and V by 1 base; bases with no gene match: 3. The chain combines TRBV11-2 with TRBJ2-3, with 9 nucleotides matching TRBD2. The source of this sequence is a woman aged 25 to 39 with acute or convalescent COVID-19. Sequences were obtained from peripheral blood. In DNA form, the CDR3 reads TGTGCCAGCAGCTTAGGGGGCGGGGGGGCGCAGTATTTT. It encodes CASSLGGGGAQYF.